The sample holds one count of the clone carrying this TCR beta chain. Its antigen is not known. This CDR3 is built from 15 residues. Per germline, CDR1 SNHLY and CDR2 FYNNEI. V lost 1 base and J lost 7; bases outside the gene matches: 4. This entry comes from a study of cytomegalovirus exposure and HLA in healthy donors. Broader study findings: Association with HLA alleles at 0.05 false discovery rate was found for some 18,000 TCR beta sequences in a later analysis.

It was with 60 Vbeta and 13 Jbeta primers that the PCR ran. TCRdb's copy holds only in-frame clones and misses some; the assay was immunoSEQ multiplex PCR. The sample has about 160,000 clones, around three quarters seen once. The chain joins TRBV2 to TRBJ2-1; TRBD1 aligns across 10 bases. This receptor was obtained from a man aged 40-49 years in good health and CMV-seronegative. Sequencing was performed on PBMCs. The CDR3 region is CASSEGQGARNEQFF. CDR3 DNA: TGTGCCAGCAGTGAAGGACAGGGGGCGCGAAATGAGCAGTTCTTC.